By proportion, the clone carrying this T cell receptor (beta chain) is medium-sized. Produced via immunoSEQ multiplex PCR; TCRdb's table is partial and in-frame only. The top ten clones hold roughly 29% of a sample with roughly 4,700 clones, 60% to 70% of them seen once. This record comes from a study of CD4+ T cells in melanoma. Germline CDR1 reads LNHDA; CDR2 reads SQIVND (reference sequence). Trimming at V came to 1 base and at J to 5 bases, leaving 3 bases not matched to a gene. The CDR3 runs 15 residues. The sequence was collected from a human donor with melanoma. The rearrangement links TRBV19 to TRBJ2-1; 9 nucleotides agree with TRBD2. The sequencing sample was made of cells from a culture (not recorded whether cultured in vitro). The CDR3 protein is CASSIASGVNNEQFF. Here the CDR3 DNA reads TGTGCCAGTAGTATAGCTAGCGGGGTTAACAATGAGCAGTTCTTC.